A selection of T cell receptor beta chains follows, all from one sample in a study of cytomegalovirus exposure and HLA in healthy donors. Assay used: immunoSEQ multiplex PCR; TCRdb lists only in-frame clones, some missing. The sample lists about 160,000 clones; roughly four fifths were seen once. Sequencing was done on a sample of PBMCs. These receptors all come from a woman between 18 and 30 years old in good health and CMV-seronegative. Both conserved end residues are part of each CDR3. Each record gives: J gene, V gene, CDR3 protein.

>TRBJ1-5|TRBV30
CAWSVGQLLNQPQHF
>TRBJ2-3|TRBV9
CASSVGPRGTDTQYF
>TRBJ2-2|TRBV18
CASSPLGQDTGELFF
>TRBJ2-5|TRBV7-3
CASSLGADQETQYF
>TRBJ2-1|TRBV19
CASSTDRVLGSYNEQFF
>TRBJ2-1|TRBV7-3
CASSLGLAGDEQFF
>TRBJ1-3|TRBV28
CASSPGSRPSGNTIYF
>TRBJ1-1|TRBV5-1
CASSLVVGRDTEAFF
>TRBJ1-5|TRBV10-3
CAIRGQGGSNQPQHF
>TRBJ1-1|TRBV13
CASSTPTGVNTEAFF
>TRBJ1-1|TRBV2
CASSRGWNTEAFF
>TRBJ1-5|TRBV18
CASSPQGGRGSNQPQHF
>TRBJ1-2|TRBV7-8
CASSLRIGGRGYTF
>TRBJ1-1|TRBV18
CASSPLGPIGYTEAFF
>TRBJ2-2|TRBV4-2
CASSQDTSGGAPGELFF
>TRBJ2-3|TRBV6-6
CASSYIQGSDTQYF
>TRBJ1-1|TRBV6-1
CASSEGTPAFF
>TRBJ2-7|TRBV5-1
CASSLLNAAETYEQYF
>TRBJ1-1|TRBV7-2
CASSLAGPGAFF
>TRBJ2-7|TRBV6-5
CASSRTGIYEQYF
>TRBJ1-5|TRBV28
CASSSGKHSLHF
>TRBJ1-6|TRBV27
CASRDLLAGIYNSPLHF
>TRBJ2-1|TRBV5-6
CASSLSLAGVLGNEQFF
>TRBJ2-4|TRBV2
CASSDARGLTKNIQYF